This T cell receptor (beta chain) was profiled in a study of PD-L1 blockade in urothelial cancer (dated by TCRdb to about 2017). Study-wide context: Every patient began therapy around 2014 and was given atezolizumab 1,200 mg intravenously every 3 weeks. Just over 28 patients had pretreatment blood TCR-seq, about 24 had at least one posttreatment blood collection, and about 24 had tumor TCR-seq. Durable clinical benefit meant progression-free survival longer than 6 months, and TCR features were also tested against progression-free and overall survival. Nine or ten patients reached durable clinical benefit, while 20 patients did not. An ECOG performance status of 0 or 1 was recorded for the patients, and 0 to 3 prior chemotherapy regimens had been received by the patients. A median of about 140,000 T cells and tens of thousands of unique TCRs was obtained from blood samples, and a median clonality of around 0.08 was observed. In the same patients, pretreatment tumors underwent whole exome sequencing and RNA sequencing in addition to TCR sequencing. Somatic, immune and clinical correlates of response to PD-L1 blockade with atezolizumab in urothelial cancer were the focus of an exploratory multi-omic analysis. Blood samples were analyzed 3 weeks after the start of treatment (second dose) and 6 weeks after the start of treatment. About 85% of the 29 patients were males with bladder-origin urothelial cancer, and about 60% of the 29 reported a prior smoking history. Pretreatment tumor samples, along with matched peripheral blood serially collected before and after atezolizumab treatment, were subjected to TCR sequencing.

This clone was detected a few times. This receptor's antigen is unknown. The input lacks base qualities; no much larger clone sits a single base away. The germline ends are 8 bases apart after V is trimmed by 2 bases and J by 1 base. CDR1 and CDR2 (MNHEY, SVGAGI) derive from the germline V gene. The CDR3 has 14 amino acids, counting the end cysteine and phenylalanine. This entry keeps only the CDR3 DNA: 42 bases, framed from base 1. Findings and caveats that apply to the study as a whole: Patients with durable benefit showed greater expansion of tumor-associated TCR clones in peripheral blood 3 weeks after starting treatment (n = 22, p = 0.022). Improved progression-free and overall survival was found to be associated with pretreatment peripheral blood TCR clonality below the median. Because of the small sample size (n ≈ 31) and the many exploratory analyses performed, the results are intended to be regarded as hypothesis-generating.

To estimate absolute template abundance from read counts, synthetic TCR analog templates were spiked into each PCR. The immunoSEQ assay was used to amplify TCRbeta CDR3 regions from genomic DNA with bias-controlled V and J gene primers. Rearranged TCRbeta segments were sequenced at approximately 20X coverage. The paper's data handling went like this. Sequencing errors were corrected by clustering, and CDR3s were annotated against IMGT so that V, D and J genes could be assigned. Out-of-frame and stop-codon sequences were excluded, and only productive TCRbeta rearrangements were used in downstream analyses. Clonality was computed as one minus Shannon entropy normalized by the log of the number of unique productive sequences. Clones differing between time points or between blood and tumor were identified by Fisher's exact test with Benjamini-Hochberg correction at adjusted p below 0.01. The source is immuneACCESS, and TCRdb retained only in-frame sequences with V and J called. Part of the clones is not carried over; for the studies checked, unresolved V genes explain less than half of this, and the remainder is unexplained. Clone size and V and J calls were adopted from that table, with D and trimming inferred from the DNA. The sample table contains 45,000 to 50,000 clones; only one count was recorded for around 89% of them. The top ten clonotypes cover about 4% of the sample.

A cohort of approximately 30 patients with locally advanced or metastatic urothelial carcinoma, treated at Memorial Sloan Kettering on a trial protocol, was included. Peripheral blood mononuclear cells were collected pretreatment and during treatment, at between 1 and 8 total time points per patient. The Qiagen DNeasy Blood extraction kit was used to purify genomic DNA from total PBMCs and from tumor samples. Collected pretreatment and during treatment, PBMCs were isolated and stored as previously described. This TCR derives from a man at least 80 years old with urothelial cancer. Sequencing used PBMCs, obtained around atezolizumab (anti-PD-L1) treatment. Recombination connected TRBV6-5 to TRBJ1-1, and the D gene may be TRBD1, 5 bases matching. CDR3 protein: CASSYVQGNTEAFF. The DNA is as follows: TGTGCCAGCAGTTACGTTCAGGGGAACACTGAAGCTTTCTTT.